This TCR beta chain was retrieved from a study of T cells in Graves' hyperthyroidism and ophthalmopathy. The definition of stable Graves' hyperthyroidism was no ophthalmopathy progression within 18 months. Among the patients, aged 18 to 65, hyperthyroidism was newly diagnosed and had lasted under 2 months. Unmatched junction bases numbered 11, after V lost 5 bases and J lost 6 bases. The CDR3 spans 16 residues. The source material, RNA transcripts, was used to amplify TCR beta CDR3 regions. First-round RT-PCR with HTBI primers amplified the TCR CDR3 region. TCRdb redid the calling of the multiplex PCR reads with MiXCR, one entry per CDR3 protein. The table includes about 720,000 distinct CDR3 sequences, 15% to 20% detected once. This clonotype was found many times.

Source material: blood. The clonotype comes from a man in his late teens or twenties with Graves' hyperthyroidism. The chain has TRBV12-3 or TRBV12-4 and TRBJ2-7; 12 bases agree with TRBD2. The CDR3 region has the DNA TGTGCCAGCAGTCACCCGACTAGCGGGAGTGGGGGCGAGCAGTACTTC. Its translation is CASSHPTSGSGGEQYF.